This T cell receptor beta chain was retrieved from a study of blood T cell repertoires in COVID-19. The wider study: Sites in the United States, Italy and Spain provided acute and convalescent COVID-19 samples. PBMCs, B-cell-depleted T cells, or T cells were the source of the cDNA or gDNA that made up the material.

The authors' processing: How many nucleated cells were present was estimated from reference gene primer amplification. The protocol was immunoSEQ multiplex PCR, while the TCRdb copy is restricted to in-frame clones and leaves out a portion. That table is the source of V, J and clone size, and D and trimming were worked out from the DNA. Among around 140,000 clones listed, over 70% were seen once. This clonotype originated in a man in his fifties or sixties who had recovered from COVID-19. Sequenced material: peripheral blood.

The CDR3 sequence is CASRLAAGGTEAFF. In nucleotides, the CDR3 is TGTGCCAGCAGGCTCGCCGCGGGGGGTACTGAAGCTTTCTTT. The rearrangement joins TRBV6-5 to TRBJ1-1; the D gene is possibly TRBD1 (5 bases). V lost 6 bases and J lost 5, with 16 bases in between. Looked up from germline, CDR1 is MNHEY and CDR2 is SVGAGI. The CDR3 extends over 14 amino acids.